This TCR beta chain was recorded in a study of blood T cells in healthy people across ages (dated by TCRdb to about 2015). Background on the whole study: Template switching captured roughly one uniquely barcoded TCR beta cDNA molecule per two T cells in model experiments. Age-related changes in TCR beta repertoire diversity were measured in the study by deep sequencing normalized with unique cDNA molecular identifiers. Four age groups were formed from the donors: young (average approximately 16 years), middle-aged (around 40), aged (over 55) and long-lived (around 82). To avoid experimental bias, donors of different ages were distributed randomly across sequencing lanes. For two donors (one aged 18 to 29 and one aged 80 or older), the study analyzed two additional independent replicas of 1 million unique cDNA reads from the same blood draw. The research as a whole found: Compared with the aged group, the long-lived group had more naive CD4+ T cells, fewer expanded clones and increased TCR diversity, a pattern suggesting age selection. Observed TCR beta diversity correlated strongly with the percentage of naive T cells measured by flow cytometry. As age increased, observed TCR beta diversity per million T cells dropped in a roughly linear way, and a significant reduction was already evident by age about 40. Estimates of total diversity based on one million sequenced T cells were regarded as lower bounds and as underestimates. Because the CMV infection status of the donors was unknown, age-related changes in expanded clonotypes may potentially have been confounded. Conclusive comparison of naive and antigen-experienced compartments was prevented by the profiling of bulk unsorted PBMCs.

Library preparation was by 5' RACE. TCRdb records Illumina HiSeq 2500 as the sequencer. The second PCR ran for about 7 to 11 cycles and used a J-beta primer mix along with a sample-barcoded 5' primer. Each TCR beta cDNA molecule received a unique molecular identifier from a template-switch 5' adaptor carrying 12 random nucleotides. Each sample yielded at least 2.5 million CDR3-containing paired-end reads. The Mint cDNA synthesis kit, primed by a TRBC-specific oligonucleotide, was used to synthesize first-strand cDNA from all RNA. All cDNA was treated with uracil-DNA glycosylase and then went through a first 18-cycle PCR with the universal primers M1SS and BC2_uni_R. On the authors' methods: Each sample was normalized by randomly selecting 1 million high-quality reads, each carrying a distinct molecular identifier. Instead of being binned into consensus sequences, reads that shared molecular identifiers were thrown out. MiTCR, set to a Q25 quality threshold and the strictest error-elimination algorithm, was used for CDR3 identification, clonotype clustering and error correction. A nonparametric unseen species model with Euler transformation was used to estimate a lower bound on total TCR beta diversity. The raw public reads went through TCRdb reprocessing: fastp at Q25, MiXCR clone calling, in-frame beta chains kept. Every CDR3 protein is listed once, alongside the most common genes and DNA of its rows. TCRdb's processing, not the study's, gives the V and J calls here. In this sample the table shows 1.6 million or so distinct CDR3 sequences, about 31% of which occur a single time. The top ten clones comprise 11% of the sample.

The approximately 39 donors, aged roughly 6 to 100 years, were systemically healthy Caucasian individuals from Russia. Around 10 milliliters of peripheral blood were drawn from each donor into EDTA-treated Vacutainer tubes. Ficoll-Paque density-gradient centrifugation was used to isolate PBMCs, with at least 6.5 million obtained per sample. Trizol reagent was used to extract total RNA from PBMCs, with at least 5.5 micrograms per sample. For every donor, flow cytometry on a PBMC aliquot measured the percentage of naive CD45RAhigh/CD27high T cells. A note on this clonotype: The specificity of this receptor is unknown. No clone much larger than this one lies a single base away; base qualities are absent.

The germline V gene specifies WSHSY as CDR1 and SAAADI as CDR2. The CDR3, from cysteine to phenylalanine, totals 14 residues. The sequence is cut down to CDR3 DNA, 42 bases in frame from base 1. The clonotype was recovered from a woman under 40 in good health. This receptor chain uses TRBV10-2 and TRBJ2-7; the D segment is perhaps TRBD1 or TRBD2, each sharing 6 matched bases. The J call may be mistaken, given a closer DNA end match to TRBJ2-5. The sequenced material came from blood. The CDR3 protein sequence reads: CASSTGLQGETQYF. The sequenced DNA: TGCGCCAGCAGTACGGGACTCCAGGGGGAGACCCAGTACTTC.